The rows below give T cell receptor beta chains drawn from one sample of a study of metastatic and nonmetastatic thyroid tumors. TCRdb ran MiXCR on the PCR reads. Here the sample spans approximately 39,000 clones, 20% to 25% being singletons. The sample was blood. The receptors derive from a female donor with papillary thyroid cancer or a benign thyroid nodule (not recorded which). Some clones in this sample may be carry-over from other donors' samples. CDR3s include the opening cysteine and the closing phenylalanine or tryptophan. Fields, in order: D gene, J gene, clone size, V gene, CDR3 protein, CDR3 DNA. D genes are given only for firm matches. Rows may omit the clone size; those that give it use once, few, many or a size class.

>-|TRBJ2-5|many|TRBV2
CAGGTDQETQYF
TGTGCCGGGGGGACGGATCAAGAGACCCAGTACTTC
>-|TRBJ2-7|medium-sized|TRBV6-5
CASSYLGGQGEQYF
TGTGCCAGCAGTTACCTCGGGGGGCAGGGCGAGCAGTACTTC
>-|TRBJ1-1|-|TRBV7-3
CASSLNSMRLPEAFF
TGTGCCAGCAGCCTTAATTCAATGCGCCTCCCTGAAGCTTTCTTT
>TRBD1|TRBJ1-1|-|TRBV20-1
CSAGTGAPTEAFF
TGCAGTGCGGGAACAGGGGCCCCCACTGAAGCTTTCTTT
>-|TRBJ1-1|-|TRBV30
CAWQGRGSHTEALF
TGTGCCTGGCAAGGGCGGGGGTCGCACACTGAAGCTTTATTT
>-|TRBJ1-4|many|TRBV7-6
CASSFRLSAEFGELFF
TGTGCCAGCAGCTTTCGCCTTTCAGCTGAATTTGGAGAACTGTTTTTT
>TRBD1|TRBJ2-7|many|TRBV5-1
CASSWGQGAYEQYF
TGCGCCAGCAGCTGGGGACAGGGGGCCTACGAGCAGTACTTC
>-|TRBJ1-2|many|TRBV30
CAWSVEGFNYGYTF
TGTGCCTGGAGTGTAGAAGGGTTTAACTATGGCTACACCTTC
>-|TRBJ1-2|-|TRBV25-1
CSSSGPCRGYTF
TGTTCCAGCAGTGGACCATGCCGCGGCTACACCTTC
>-|TRBJ1-1|-|TRBV12-3/TRBV12-4
CASSRIHRNSYTEAFF
TGTGCCAGCAGTCGCATACATCGGAACTCGTACACTGAAGCTTTCTTT
>-|TRBJ2-1|-|TRBV2
CASTLSRGGNNEQFF
TGTGCCAGCACCCTTTCTAGGGGAGGAAACAATGAGCAGTTCTTC
>-|TRBJ2-7|few|TRBV6-4
CASSEEVRGEQYF
TGTGCCAGCAGTGAGGAGGTTCGGGGAGAGCAGTACTTC
>-|TRBJ1-3|many|TRBV12-3/TRBV12-4
CASSRGGQWYTIYF
TGTGCCAGCAGTCGAGGGGGGCAATGGTACACCATATATTTT
>TRBD1|TRBJ2-2|many|TRBV10-3
CAISESGQGLTGELFF
TGTGCCATCAGTGAGTCCGGACAGGGACTCACCGGGGAGCTGTTTTTT
>TRBD1|TRBJ1-2|many|TRBV2
CASIKEGQGSGYTF
TGTGCCAGCATCAAAGAAGGACAGGGAAGTGGCTACACCTTC
>TRBD2|TRBJ2-3|many|TRBV12-5
CASGLVIAGVADTQYF
TGTGCTAGTGGTTTGGTAATTGCGGGAGTCGCAGATACGCAGTATTTT
>TRBD1|TRBJ2-5|few|TRBV5-1
CASSRGQGIKTQYF
TGCGCCAGCAGCAGGGGACAGGGGATTAAGACCCAGTACTTC
>-|TRBJ2-7|medium-sized|TRBV10-3
CAILGTDYEQYF
TGTGCCATCTTAGGGACCGACTACGAGCAGTACTTC
>-|TRBJ2-1|many|TRBV20-1
CSAREMASSKNEQFF
TGCAGTGCTAGAGAGATGGCTAGCAGTAAGAATGAGCAGTTCTTC
>-|TRBJ1-1|few|TRBV19
CASSRWVWGTEAFF
TGTGCCAGTAGTAGATGGGTCTGGGGGACTGAAGCTTTCTTT
>-|TRBJ2-1|few|TRBV28
CARSHKIPYNEQFF
TGTGCCAGATCCCACAAGATTCCCTACAATGAGCAGTTCTTC
>-|TRBJ2-7|-|TRBV20-1
CSAIGTQYEQYF
TGCAGTGCTATTGGGACACAGTACGAGCAGTACTTC
>-|TRBJ1-5|many|TRBV6-1
CASSPRVVLGNQPQHF
TGTGCCAGCAGTCCTAGGGTGGTTCTCGGCAATCAGCCCCAGCATTTT
>-|TRBJ1-1|-|TRBV2
CASSEVEGVRAFF
TGTGCCAGCAGTGAAGTGGAGGGGGTTCGGGCTTTCTTT
>-|TRBJ2-7|once|TRBV9
CASSVAASPTNEHYF
TGTGCCAGCAGCGTAGCGGCATCCCCGACCAACGAGCATTACTTC
>TRBD2|TRBJ2-3|many|TRBV20-1
CSARAAGGADTQYF
TGCAGTGCTAGAGCAGCGGGGGGGGCAGATACGCAGTATTTT
>-|TRBJ2-7|-|TRBV6-1
CVSSRQESSYEQYF
TGTGTCAGCAGTCGACAGGAAAGCTCCTACGAGCAGTACTTT
>-|TRBJ1-2|few|TRBV6-1
CASSEKQGRVSNYGYTF
TGTGCCAGCAGTGAAAAGCAAGGACGGGTATCTAACTATGGCTACACCTTC
>TRBD1|TRBJ1-2|many|TRBV5-1
CASSLEGQGPYGYTF
TGCGCCAGCAGCTTGGAGGGACAGGGCCCCTATGGCTACACCTTC
>TRBD1|TRBJ1-2|many|TRBV27
CASRPTEAGGGYTF
TGTGCCAGCAGACCGACGGAGGCAGGGGGTGGCTACACCTTC
>-|TRBJ1-1|-|TRBV7-8
CASSLARGRGTEAFF
TGTGCCAGCAGCTTAGCTAGGGGGAGAGGAACTGAAGCTTTCTTT
>TRBD1|TRBJ2-7|few|TRBV12-3/TRBV12-4
CASSYRGREYEQYF
TGTGCCAGCAGTTACAGGGGACGGGAATACGAGCAGTACTTC
>-|TRBJ2-7|many|TRBV2
CASRGPSTTSPEQYF
TGTGCCAGCAGGGGGCCCTCTACGACTAGTCCCGAGCAGTACTTC
>TRBD1|TRBJ1-5|-|TRBV19
CASNRDRVSNQPQHF
TGTGCCAGCAACCGTGACAGGGTTAGCAATCAGCCCCAGCATTTT
>TRBD1|TRBJ2-6|-|TRBV5-4
CASSPRGSGANVLNF
TGTGCCAGCAGCCCCAGGGGGTCTGGGGCCAACGTCCTGAATTTC
>-|TRBJ2-5|many|TRBV28
CASSLGPTQETQYF
TGTGCCAGCAGTTTAGGTCCAACCCAAGAGACCCAGTACTTC
>TRBD1|TRBJ1-2|many|TRBV5-4
CASSLGQGDGYTF
TGTGCCAGCAGCTTGGGACAGGGAGATGGCTACACCTTC
>-|TRBJ1-2|many|TRBV19
CASSAGGARGYTF
TGTGCCTCTTCCGCTGGAGGGGCTCGTGGCTACACCTTC
>-|TRBJ2-1|-|TRBV7-8
CASSLVLMGNELFF
TGTGCCAGCAGCTTGGTACTAATGGGTAATGAGCTGTTCTTC
>-|TRBJ2-1|many|TRBV28
CASSLRGRYNEQFF
TGTGCCAGCAGTTTACGGGGGAGGTACAATGAGCAGTTCTTC
>-|TRBJ1-6|-|TRBV18
CASSPPPGAKDSPLHF
TGTGCCAGCTCACCACCGCCAGGGGCGAAGGATTCACCCCTCCACTTT
>TRBD2|TRBJ2-3|many|TRBV11-1
CASSQGKGGGFTDTQYF
TGTGCCAGCAGCCAAGGGAAAGGCGGGGGATTCACAGATACGCAGTATTTT
>-|TRBJ2-1|few|TRBV6-2/TRBV6-3
CASSYSRGNNEQFF
TGTGCCAGCAGTTACTCGAGGGGAAACAATGAGCAGTTCTTC
>TRBD1|TRBJ2-3|many|TRBV19
CASSSGQGLTDTQYF
TGTGCCAGTAGTAGCGGACAGGGACTCACAGATACGCAGTATTTT
>TRBD2|TRBJ2-7|-|TRBV30
CAWSVAGGYSYEQYF
TGTGCCTGGAGTGTAGCGGGGGGTTACTCCTACGAGCAGTACTTC
>-|TRBJ1-1|-|TRBV28
CASSEQATMNTETFF
TGTGCCAGCAGTGAACAGGCAACCATGAACACTGAAACTTTCTTT
>-|TRBJ1-5|few|TRBV6-1
CASSEVSEGHPQHF
TGTGCCAGCAGTGAAGTATCAGAAGGTCATCCCCAGCATTTT